The next 21 T cell receptor beta chains were all read from a single sample in a study of regulatory T cells in long-lasting Graves disease. As for time point: newly diagnosed GD, antithyroid drugs for less than 3 months. Extracted PBMC RNA gave rise to the TCR library. The authors built TCR beta libraries using iRepertoire HTBI primers and Arm-PCR of CDR3 regions. TCRdb called the multiplex PCR reads again in MiXCR, with one record for every CDR3 protein. The sample contains around 460,000 distinct CDR3 sequences, less than 15% of which appear only once. The same sample was also used in a study of T cells in Graves' hyperthyroidism and ophthalmopathy.

The input for sequencing was peripheral blood mononuclear cells (PBMCs), taken at new diagnosis, from a patient treated with antithyroid drugs. These receptors were taken from a woman between 50 and 59 years old with Graves disease.

This clonotype was observed at least ten times. J is TRBJ2-1 and V is TRBV7-3, with TRBD2 matching 7 bases. Germline V gives CDR1 SGHTA, CDR2 FQGTGA. The CDR3 totals 15 residues. Unmatched junction bases numbered 4, after V lost 1 base and J lost 4 bases. This CDR3 is CASSLSGSAYNEQFF. CDR3 coding DNA: TGTGCCAGCAGCTTAAGCGGGAGTGCGTACAATGAGCAGTTCTTC.

The J gene is TRBJ2-7, the V gene TRBV19; TRBD1 agrees at 9 bases. The V and J ends lost 5 bases and 5 bases, in that order; junction bases with no gene match: 7. The CDR3 loop spans 14 amino acids. Germline V gene data show CDR1 as LNHDA and CDR2 as SQIVND (reference sequence). Here the CDR3 reads CASSLQGQGNEQYF. As DNA, the CDR3 is TGTGCCAGTAGTCTACAAGGACAGGGGAACGAGCAGTACTTC.

V is TRBV27 and J is TRBJ2-2; 13 bases are a match to TRBD2. The germline V gene has CDR1 MNHEY and CDR2 SMNVEV (reference sequence). The CDR3 loop spans 16 amino acids. V lost 4 bases and J lost 6; bases outside the gene matches: 5. The DNA for the CDR3 is TGTGCCAGCAGTTCCGGGACTAGCGGGACTTCCGGGGAGCTGTTTTTT. Its translation: CASSSGTSGTSGELFF.

The V and J genes are TRBV7-8 and TRBJ2-1; 10 bases match TRBD2. CDR3 size: 17 residues. Germline V gives CDR1 SGHVS, CDR2 FQNEAQ. The V segment lost 4 bases and the J segment 9 bases; nucleotides outside the gene matches: 15. CDR3 coding DNA: TGTGCCAGCAGCTCCATACGGCTAGCGGGAGATCGGGGTGAGCAGTTCTTC. It yields the protein CASSSIRLAGDRGEQFF.

The V and J genes are TRBV30 and TRBJ2-3; D remains unclear. The V gene lost 5 bases and the J gene lost 0 bases, with 3 bases spanning the gap. The length of the CDR3 is 11 residues. The germline V gene encodes CDR1 GTSNPN and CDR2 SVGIG (reference sequence). The CDR3 bases are TGTGCCTGGGACAGCACAGATACGCAGTATTTT. Protein sequence: CAWDSTDTQYF. Variable domain in full (rest from reference TRBV30 and TRBJ2-3): SQTIHQWPATLVQPVGSPLSLECTVEGTSNPNLYWYRQAAGRGLQLLFYSVGIGQISSEVPQNLSASRPQDRQFILSSKKLLLSDSGFYLCAWDSTDTQYFGPGTRLTVL.

As regards this clonotype: At one end, the junction sequence differs from germline, possibly due to a read error. V gene TRBV30 combines with J gene TRBJ2-7; D perhaps matches TRBD1 (5 bases). The germline V gene encodes CDR1 GTSNPN and CDR2 SVGIG (reference sequence). This CDR3 comprises 14 residues. This chain's CDR3 is CAWSGDSYSHEQYF. The CDR3 region has the DNA TGTGCCTGGAGCGGCGACAGTTACTCCCACGAGCAGTACTTC.

There are a few counts of this clonotype. The V and J genes are TRBV7-2 and TRBJ2-1; D is undetermined. The germline V gene encodes CDR1 SGHTA and CDR2 FQGNSA. Trimming took 1 base from V and 4 from J, leaving 8 bases between them. The CDR3 spans 14 residues. The DNA for the CDR3 is TGTGCCAGCAGCTTAGACTTCGCGTACAATGAGCAGTTCTTC. Protein product: CASSLDFAYNEQFF. The complete variable domain, with remaining parts taken from reference TRBV7-2 and TRBJ2-1, reads GAGVSQSPSNKVTEKGKDVELRCDPISGHTALYWYRQSLGQGLEFLIYFQGNSAPDKSGLPSDRFSAERTGGSVSTLTIQRTQQEDSAVYLCASSLDFAYNEQFFGPGTRLTVL.

The table lists this clonotype with many counts. The gene calls are TRBV18 and TRBJ1-4, with a weak D call TRBD1 (5 bases). The CDR3 runs to 13 residues. In germline, CDR1 is KGHSH, CDR2 LQKENI. V gave up 5 bases and J gave up 3 bases, with 7 bases separating them. CDR3 sequence (DNA): TGTGCCAGCTCAGGGGACCCTAATGAAAAACTGTTTTTT. Amino acids: CASSGDPNEKLFF.

This clonotype was recorded many times. The rearrangement joins TRBV28 to TRBJ1-1, with 7 bases lining up with TRBD1. Trimming removed 6 bases from V and 2 bases from J; junction bases left unmatched: 9. CDR1 is MDHEN, CDR2 SYDVKM, per germline. The CDR3 is made up of 15 amino acids. CDR3 nucleotides: TGTGCCAGCAGCTTAGGCGGGACAGTCAACACTGAAGCTTTCTTT. Encoded protein: CASSLGGTVNTEAFF. The variable domain in full, completed from reference TRBV28 and TRBJ1-1, reads DVKVTQSSRYLVKRTGEKVFLECVQDMDHENMFWYRQDPGLGLRLIYFSYDVKMKEKGDIPEGYSVSREKKERFSLILESASTNQTSMYLCASSLGGTVNTEAFFGQGTRLTVV.

This clonotype has a single count. A clone one base away is much larger, so this may be a read error. The chain carries TRBV12-3 or TRBV12-4 and TRBJ1-1; 7 nucleotides align to TRBD1. The V segment lost 8 bases and the J segment 1 base; nucleotides outside the gene matches: 4. The CDR3 contains 13 residues. This CDR3 reads CASGQGENTEAFF. CDR3 in DNA: TGTGCCAGCGGTCAGGGGGAGAACACTGAAGCTTTCTTT.

This clonotype has ten or more counts. The rearrangement links TRBV12-5 to TRBJ2-3, with 8 bases that match TRBD2. The V segment lost 1 base and the J segment 1 base; nucleotides outside the gene matches: 4. This CDR3 comprises 16 residues. Germline assignment: CDR1 LGHNT and CDR2 FRNRAP. DNA of the CDR3: TGTGCTAGTGGTTTGGGAGCGGGAGAAGGCACAGATACGCAGTATTTT. It translates to CASGLGAGEGTDTQYF. Based on the CDR3 plus reference TRBV12-5 and TRBJ2-3, the full variable domain is DARVTQTPRHKVTEMGQEVTMRCQPILGHNTVFWYRQTMMQGLELLAYFRNRAPLDDSGMPKDRFSAEMPDATLATLKIQPSEPRDSAVYFCASGLGAGEGTDTQYFGPGTRLTVL.

The sample holds a few counts of this clonotype. This sequence joins TRBV5-1 and TRBJ1-1; D might be TRBD1 (5 bases). Germline V gene sequence: CDR1 SGHRS, CDR2 YFSETQ. The CDR3 runs 15 residues. Trimming pared 0 bases from V and 4 bases from J, leaving 13 bases between. DNA of the CDR3: TGCGCCAGCAGCTTGGCCTTTCAGGGTACCACTGAAGCTTTCTTT. This codes for CASSLAFQGTTEAFF. Looking up the rest from reference TRBV5-1 and TRBJ1-1 gives the full variable domain: KAGVTQTPRYLIKTRGQQVTLSCSPISGHRSVSWYQQTPGQGLQFLFEYFSETQRNKGNFPGRFSGRQFSNSRSEMNVSTLELGDSALYLCASSLAFQGTTEAFFGQGTRLTVV.

This chain uses TRBV19 with TRBJ2-7, with 8 bases that match TRBD1. Germline V gene lookup returns CDR1 LNHDA and CDR2 SQIVND (reference sequence). Trimming took 3 bases from V and 4 from J; bases not matched to a gene: 8. The CDR3 is 15 amino acids. CDR3 protein: CASSIGQGRSYEQYF. As DNA, the CDR3 is TGTGCCAGTAGTATCGGACAGGGTCGGTCTTACGAGCAGTACTTC.

The gene calls are TRBV5-1 and TRBJ2-5; TRBD2 matches 8 bases. Germline values: CDR1 SGHRS, CDR2 YFSETQ. V lost 1 base, J lost 1 base, and 6 bases stayed unmatched. CDR3 length equals 16 residues. In nucleotides, the CDR3 is TGCGCCAGCAGCTTGCCCCCGAGCGGGGGCCAAGAGACCCAGTACTTC. Translating it yields CASSLPPSGGQETQYF.

Notes on this clonotype: One base away lies a much larger clone, so this may be a sequencing read error. This likely comes from a read error, as the CDR3 has no conserved phenylalanine or tryptophan at its end. The V gene is TRBV5-1, the J gene TRBJ2-7; 9 nucleotides agree with TRBD2. V lost 0 bases, J lost 5 bases, and 6 bases stayed unmatched. Germline V lookup: CDR1 SGHRS, CDR2 YFSETQ. CDR3 size: 15 residues. CDR3 protein: CASSLAVAGVDEQYC. The CDR3 nucleotides read TGCGCCAGCAGCTTGGCGGTAGCGGGAGTCGACGAGCAGTACTGC.

This clonotype occurred many times. The CDR3 DNA follows: TGTGCCAGCACCCCCGTCAGGGGGCTAGCGGGAGTAGGTGAGCAGTTCTTC. Its protein is CASTPVRGLAGVGEQFF. The rearrangement links TRBV28 to TRBJ2-1, with TRBD2 matching over 10 bases. Germline-derived CDR1 and CDR2 are MDHEN and SYDVKM. Unmatched junction bases numbered 18, after V lost 7 bases and J lost 9 bases. The CDR3 sequence is 17 residues long.

This clonotype was seen only a few times. The genes are TRBV5-1 and TRBJ2-7; TRBD1 matches at 9 bases. Trimming cost V 4 bases and J 9 bases; bases outside gene matches: 23. CDR3 length equals 18 residues. Germline lookup yields CDR1 SGHRS and CDR2 YFSETQ. The CDR3 sequence is CASSPKEIIMTGGNLQYF. The CDR3 DNA reads as TGCGCCAGCAGCCCGAAAGAGATTATAATGACAGGGGGGAACTTGCAGTACTTC.

The chain recombines TRBV13 with TRBJ2-5; a possible D gene is TRBD2 (5 bases). This CDR3 comprises 17 residues. The V and J ends lost 0 bases and 0 bases respectively, with 14 bases between them. Per the germline V gene, CDR1 is PRHDT and CDR2 is FYEKMQ (reference sequence). This CDR3 reads CASSLGRGSEYQETQYF. CDR3 DNA: TGTGCCAGCAGCTTAGGGAGAGGGTCTGAGTACCAAGAGACCCAGTACTTC.

This clonotype was counted many times. The V call is TRBV28, the J call TRBJ2-7; 13 bases match TRBD2. J was trimmed by 7 bases and V by 1 base; bases with no gene match: 4. The CDR3 is 15 amino acids. Germline-derived CDR1 and CDR2 are MDHEN and SYDVKM. CDR3 in DNA: TGTGCCAGCAGTTTATCCGGACTAGCGGGAGTTGAGCAGTACTTC. This sequence encodes CASSLSGLAGVEQYF.

This clonotype was detected a few times. V gene TRBV7-9 combines with J gene TRBJ2-4; a weak D match, TRBD1 (5 bases). The ends were cut back, 3 bases at V and 6 bases at J, with 15 bases in the middle. This CDR3 contains 15 residues. CDR1 and CDR2 (germline): SEHNR, FQNEAQ (reference sequence). DNA for the CDR3: TGTGCCAGCAGCTTCCCCCGTGGAAGGGGAAACATTCAGTACTTC. Translated, it gives CASSFPRGRGNIQYF.

This clonotype was seen at least ten times. V usage is TRBV12-3 or TRBV12-4 and J usage is TRBJ1-1; 7 positions match TRBD1. The CDR3 covers 15 residues. V dropped 6 bases and J dropped 4; count of bases not matched to a gene: 11. CDR3 DNA: TGTGCCAGCAGCCCTTCGGAACAGGGGATCACTGAAGCTTTCTTT. Translating it yields CASSPSEQGITEAFF.